This T cell receptor beta chain was recorded in a study of CD8 T cells in Susac syndrome. The CDR3 has 15 amino acids. Germline V gene data show CDR1 as DFQATT and CDR2 as SNEGSKA (reference sequence). Trimming took 0 bases from V and 4 from J; bases not matched to a gene: 8. Random hexamers were used to reverse transcribe the RNA input (roughly 0.5 to 1 ug). TCRdb reprocessed the immunoSEQ multiplex PCR reads with MiXCR, giving one entry per CDR3 protein. The sample yields some 200,000 distinct CDR3 sequences, about 95% seen once. The chain joins TRBV20-1 to TRBJ2-7, with 8 bases aligning to TRBD1. The origin of this receptor is a human donor in good health. The material sequenced was CD4+ T cells from PBMCs. For the CDR3, the DNA is TGCAGTGCTAGAGATCCCTGGGGACAGGATTACGAGCAGTACTTC. This codes for CSARDPWGQDYEQYF.